These 29 T cell receptor beta chains originate from one sample sequenced in a study of cytotoxic CD8 clonotypes in ibrutinib-treated CLL. The repertoire was sequenced with immunoSEQ multiplex PCR; TCRdb's copy has only in-frame clones and lacks some. The sample records over 150,000 clones, about 72% being singletons. Sequencing was performed on PBMCs, taken after 24 months of ibrutinib treatment. The receptors were gathered from a human donor with chronic lymphocytic leukemia.

The chain joins TRBV7-2 to TRBJ2-2; perhaps TRBD1 as D (6 bases). This CDR3 region has 15 residues. Germline V CDR1 and CDR2: SGHTA, FQGNSA. V lost 5 bases and J lost 0, with 10 bases in between. This chain's CDR3 is CASSARQANTGELFF. CDR3 nucleotides: TGTGCCAGCAGCGCTAGACAGGCGAACACCGGGGAGCTGTTTTTT.

The chain uses TRBV11-3 and TRBJ2-3, with D tentatively TRBD1 or TRBD2 (6 bases each). The V gene lost 5 bases and the J gene lost 4 bases, with 13 bases spanning the gap. CDR3 size: 14 residues. The germline V gene encodes CDR1 SGHNT and CDR2 YENEEA. CDR3: CASSHGGDSDTQYF. CDR3 bases: TGTGCCAGCAGCCACGGGGGCGATTCAGATACGCAGTATTTT.

The genes are TRBV10-3 and TRBJ2-7, with TRBD2 identical over 7 bases. CDR3 length equals 14 residues. Germline trimming cut 2 bases from V and 5 bases from J; bases unmatched to any gene: 6. CDR1 and CDR2 (germline): ENHRY, SYGVKD. This CDR3 is CAISEREAPHEQYF. In DNA form, the CDR3 reads TGTGCCATCAGTGAGCGGGAGGCCCCTCACGAGCAGTACTTC.

This chain joins TRBV28 and TRBJ2-7, with a possible D match to TRBD2 (6 bases). Germline V CDR1 and CDR2: MDHEN, SYDVKM. CDR3 size: 13 residues. CDR3 loop: CASRTNAYYEQYF. The CDR3 nucleotides are TGTGCTTCGAGGACTAACGCGTACTACGAGCAGTACTTC.

The chain combines TRBV11-2 with TRBJ2-1; 12 bases are shared with TRBD2. V was pared by 1 base and J by 7 bases, with 8 bases of the junction left unmatched. Germline CDR1 reads SGHAT; CDR2 reads FQNNGV. The CDR3 contains 17 residues. The CDR3 coding sequence is TGTGCCAGCAGCTTAGTTCCTCTAGCGGGAGGGCAGAATGAGCAGTTCTTC. This codes for CASSLVPLAGGQNEQFF.

The chain links TRBV11-2 to TRBJ2-5, with TRBD2 as a possible D gene (5 bases). The V and J ends lost 5 bases and 5 bases respectively, with 21 bases between them. The CDR3 consists of 16 residues. Looked up from germline, CDR1 is SGHAT and CDR2 is FQNNGV. Written as DNA, the CDR3 is TGTGCCAGCAGCCCAACCTTCGCTAGGGAGAGGGAGACCCAGTACTTC. Protein: CASSPTFARERETQYF.

The chain uses TRBV27 and TRBJ2-7; 14 positions agree with TRBD2. This CDR3 has 15 amino acids. CDR1 and CDR2 from the germline V gene are MNHEY and SMNVEV (reference sequence). The V and J ends lost 2 bases and 7 bases, in that order; junction bases with no gene match: 4. The CDR3 is CASSLRLAGGWEQYF. For the CDR3, the DNA is TGTGCCAGCAGTTTAAGACTAGCGGGAGGGTGGGAGCAGTACTTC.

The chain combines TRBV4-1 with TRBJ2-1; D tentatively reads TRBD1 or TRBD2 (5 bases each). The CDR3 sequence is 18 residues long. V gave up 5 bases and J gave up 0 bases, with 20 bases separating them. Per germline, CDR1 MGHRA and CDR2 YSYEKL. The DNA for the CDR3 is TGCGCCAGCAGCGATGCAAGGGGACCTATAGGCTCCTACAATGAGCAGTTCTTC. Translation: CASSDARGPIGSYNEQFF.

The rearrangement links TRBV7-8 to TRBJ1-5; TRBD1 might be the D (6 bases). This CDR3 is 17 amino acids long. V was cut by 0 bases and J by 1 base, with 13 bases left in between. The germline V gene has CDR1 SGHVS and CDR2 FQNEAQ. CDR3 region: CASSLAGTGLSNQPQHF. CDR3 in DNA: TGTGCCAGCAGCTTAGCGGGCACAGGGTTAAGCAATCAGCCCCAGCATTTT.

CDR3 loop: CASSKAGGTGKARQYF. The CDR3 coding sequence is TGTGCCAGCAGTAAAGCCGGCGGGACAGGAAAGGCCCGGCAGTACTTC. The V and J genes are TRBV25-1 and TRBJ2-7; 8 nucleotides line up with TRBD1. The V gene's germline CDR1 is MGHDK and CDR2 SYGVNS. CDR3 length equals 16 residues. V lost 5 bases and J lost 9; bases outside the gene matches: 18.

The J gene is TRBJ2-1, the V gene TRBV7-9; TRBD2 is a possible D gene (5 bases). V gave up 10 bases and J gave up 6 bases, with 13 bases separating them. Germline V gene lookup returns CDR1 SEHNR and CDR2 FQNEAQ (reference sequence). The CDR3 runs 12 residues. DNA for the CDR3: TGTGCCACCTCGGACTTCCCCAATGAGCAGTTCTTC. This sequence encodes CATSDFPNEQFF. Full variable domain (outside the CDR3, taken from reference TRBV7-9 and TRBJ2-1): DTGVSQNPRHKITKRGQNVTFRCDPISEHNRLYWYRQTLGQGPEFLTYFQNEAQLEKSRLLSDRFSAERPKGSFSTLEIQRTEQGDSAMYLCATSDFPNEQFFGPGTRLTVL.

This chain connects TRBV15 to TRBJ2-7; 7 bases align to TRBD2. The CDR3 is 17 residues long. Germline loops: CDR1 LNHNV, CDR2 YYDKDF (reference sequence). V was pared by 2 bases and J by 1 base, with 11 bases of the junction left unmatched. The CDR3 DNA is TGTGCCACCAGCAGATTGTCACTAGCGACCCCGTCCTACGAGCAGTACTTC. This gives the protein CATSRLSLATPSYEQYF.

The chain recombines TRBV4-1 with TRBJ2-3; possible D gene TRBD1, 6 bases. Per germline, CDR1 MGHRA and CDR2 YSYEKL. The CDR3 sequence is 15 residues long. Trimming stripped 1 base from V and 5 bases from J, with 13 bases between. CDR3 coding DNA: TGCGCCAGCAGCCAAGGAAACAGGGATGTAGATACGCAGTATTTT. It translates to CASSQGNRDVDTQYF.

This rearrangement joins TRBV7-9 to TRBJ2-1; D might be TRBD2 (5 bases). V was pared by 1 base and J by 6 bases, with 13 bases between. The CDR3 is 15 amino acids. The germline CDR1 and CDR2 sequences are SEHNR and FQNEAQ (reference sequence). The DNA of the CDR3 is TGTGCCAGCAGCTTAGTAGCGTCTCTTAGCAATGAGCAGTTCTTC. Protein product: CASSLVASLSNEQFF. The variable domain in full, with the rest retrieved from reference TRBV7-9 and TRBJ2-1, is DTGVSQNPRHKITKRGQNVTFRCDPISEHNRLYWYRQTLGQGPEFLTYFQNEAQLEKSRLLSDRFSAERPKGSFSTLEIQRTEQGDSAMYLCASSLVASLSNEQFFGPGTRLTVL.

The chain employs TRBV28 and TRBJ1-3; D unclear. The CDR3 is 13 residues long. Between the trimmed V and J ends, which lost 7 bases and 4 bases, there was a span of 11 bases. CDR1 and CDR2 from the germline V gene are MDHEN and SYDVKM. CDR3 region: CASTGGFGNTIYF. CDR3 DNA sequence: TGTGCCAGCACCGGTGGGTTCGGAAACACCATATATTTT.

Remarks on this clone: The junction and the germline gene differ at one end; a read error may be behind it. V gene TRBV27 combines with J gene TRBJ2-1, with unresolved D. This CDR3 region has 13 residues. Germline V gives CDR1 MNHEY, CDR2 SMNVEV (reference sequence). CDR3 coding DNA: TGTGCCAGCAGTTTCGGCTCCCACAATGAGCAGTTCTTC. As protein: CASSFGSHNEQFF.

The V gene is TRBV7-2, the J gene TRBJ2-4; D gene unclear. CDR3 length: 16 amino acids. The germline V gene has CDR1 SGHTA and CDR2 FQGNSA. V shed 1 base and J shed 0 bases, with 10 bases lying between them. The CDR3 DNA reads as TGTGCCAGCAGCTTAGGTTCCCTACTAGCCAAAAACATTCAGTACTTC. It yields the protein CASSLGSLLAKNIQYF.

The chain carries TRBV7-9 and TRBJ2-7, with D maybe TRBD2 (5 bases). The V and J ends lost 2 bases and 0 bases respectively, with 8 bases between them. In germline, CDR1 is SEHNR, CDR2 FQNEAQ (reference sequence). This CDR3 is 14 amino acids long. For the CDR3, the DNA is TGTGCCAGCAGCTTAACTAGTTTCTCCTACGAGCAGTACTTC. It yields the protein CASSLTSFSYEQYF.

This clone appeared a single time. The rearrangement joins TRBV30 to TRBJ2-5, with D tentatively TRBD2 (6 bases). This CDR3 is built from 13 residues. Trimming removed 3 bases at V and 4 bases at J, with 12 bases between. Germline CDR1 is GTSNPN and CDR2 is SVGIG (reference sequence). The CDR3: CAWRVFGGETQYF. The CDR3 region has the DNA TGTGCCTGGAGAGTTTTCGGGGGAGAGACCCAGTACTTC.

The chain has TRBV28 and TRBJ2-7; 11 bases align to TRBD2. Looked up from germline, CDR1 is MDHEN and CDR2 is SYDVKM. J gave up 5 bases and V 4 bases, and 10 bases lay outside the gene matches. This CDR3 is built from 16 residues. This chain's CDR3 is CASSSHTSGSINEQYF. The CDR3 bases are TGTGCCAGCAGTTCCCACACTAGCGGGAGTATCAACGAGCAGTACTTC.

The chain employs TRBV19 and TRBJ1-5; the D is unclear. The germline CDR1 and CDR2 sequences are LNHDA and SQIVND (reference sequence). V was clipped by 4 bases and J by 4 bases, with 17 bases between them. This CDR3 is built from 16 residues. In DNA form, the CDR3 reads TGTGCCAGTAGTACCAGACCCCGGATGTCAAATCAGCCCCAGCATTTT. Translated: CASSTRPRMSNQPQHF.

This chain joins TRBV10-1 and TRBJ1-2, with 9 bases matching TRBD1. In germline, CDR1 is WNHNN, CDR2 SYGVQD (reference sequence). V lost 0 bases, J lost 4 bases, and 0 bases stayed unmatched. The CDR3 has 14 residues. CDR3 nucleotide sequence: TGCGCCAGCAGTGAGTCGACAGGGGGCTATGGCTACACCTTC. This gives the protein CASSESTGGYGYTF.

V gene TRBV4-1 combines with J gene TRBJ2-3; 8 positions match TRBD2. Germline values: CDR1 MGHRA, CDR2 YSYEKL. This CDR3 spans 16 amino acids. V trimming: 1 base; J trimming: 2 bases; junction bases outside the gene matches: 5. The CDR3 coding sequence is TGCGCCAGCAGCCAAGCCGTAGCGGGAAACACAGATACGCAGTATTTT. This encodes CASSQAVAGNTDTQYF.

The chain employs TRBV9 and TRBJ2-3; no clear D gene. The V end lost 3 bases, the J end lost 2 bases, and 13 bases lay between the germline ends. Germline V CDR1 and CDR2: SGDLS, YYNGEE. The CDR3 extends over 15 amino acids. DNA for the CDR3: TGTGCCAGCAGCGCGGGCCCAGATGCCACAGATACGCAGTATTTT. Its protein product is CASSAGPDATDTQYF.

The chain joins TRBV6-5 to TRBJ1-2, with 8 bases that match TRBD1. Germline lookup yields CDR1 MNHEY and CDR2 SVGAGI. Trimming removed 7 bases from V and 8 bases from J; junction bases left unmatched: 12. CDR3 size: 14 residues. The CDR3 nucleotides read TGTGCCAGCACCTCAGGGGGCTCCCAGGGGGGCTACACCTTC. Its protein product is CASTSGGSQGGYTF.

The sample holds a few counts of this clone. This rearrangement joins TRBV19 to TRBJ1-5; the D gene is possibly TRBD1 (5 bases). With 7 bases removed from V and 0 bases from J, the gap between germline ends came to 10 bases. The germline CDR1 and CDR2 sequences are LNHDA and SQIVND (reference sequence). The CDR3 runs to 14 residues. The CDR3: CASTGQYSNQPQHF. The CDR3 bases are TGTGCCAGTACGGGGCAGTATAGCAATCAGCCCCAGCATTTT.

In this sample, this clone turned up a few times. The chain has TRBV19 and TRBJ2-1, with D tentatively TRBD2 (6 bases). Germline assignment: CDR1 LNHDA and CDR2 SQIVND (reference sequence). The CDR3 covers 12 residues. Trimming cost V 5 bases and J 15 bases, with 17 bases left between them. CDR3 nucleotide sequence: TGTGCCAGTAGTCCCCATAGGAGGGGACCGTTCTTC. Its translation: CASSPHRRGPFF.

The chain joins TRBV7-6 to TRBJ1-5; the D is unclear. The CDR3 has 13 amino acids. V lost 5 bases and J 1 base, leaving 6 bases between the germline ends. Germline V lookup: CDR1 SGHVS, CDR2 FNYEAQ. The CDR3 DNA reads TGTGCCAGCAGCCCCCAAAGCAATCAGCCCCAGCATTTT. Translating gives CASSPQSNQPQHF.

The J gene is TRBJ2-7, the V gene TRBV9; TRBD2 might be the D (6 bases). This CDR3 has 14 amino acids. CDR1 SGDLS and CDR2 YYNGEE come from the germline V gene. V was clipped by 3 bases and J by 7 bases, with 17 bases between them. CDR3 nucleotides: TGTGCCAGCAGCGCTGGGGGACTGAGACGGGAGCAGTACTTC. Amino acid sequence: CASSAGGLRREQYF.